The entry below describes one T cell receptor beta chain. Its antigen is not yet known. Per-nucleotide qualities are absent, and no much larger clonotype sits a single base away. The sample originates from a study of OX40 agonist ivuxolimab in advanced cancers. Some background on the complete study: Ivuxolimab was an agonistic, fully human IgG2 monoclonal antibody directed against OX40 (CD134), a costimulatory receptor. Intravenous ivuxolimab was administered to patients every 2 weeks at six dose levels: 0.01, 0.1, 0.3, 1.5, 3 and 10 mg/kg. Patients were allowed to have had prior anti-PD-1, anti-PD-L1 or anti-CTLA-4 therapy, and approximately 40% of the dose-escalation patients had been treated with checkpoint inhibitors. The paper covers the monotherapy dose-escalation part of the phase I ivuxolimab trial, which included N of about 50 patients. Peripheral TCRbeta sequencing aimed to test whether ivuxolimab altered TCR sequence diversity and caused clonal T-cell expansion. Partial responses were achieved by three dose-escalation patients, of whom one had hepatocellular carcinoma and two had cutaneous melanoma. A male proportion of around 83% and a mean age of about 60 years, ranging from about 23 to 90, were recorded for the dose-escalation cohort. Of the roughly 52 dose-escalation patients, hepatocellular carcinoma was present in 19, melanoma in around 15, renal cell carcinoma in 9 and head and neck cancer in 9. What the study reported, not specific to this receptor: After ivuxolimab, more expanded clones were found on average in CD8+ T cells than in CD4+ T cells. Low levels of normalized T-cell clonal expansion were also seen in some patients who did not respond. In partial responders in the 0.1-3.0 mg/kg groups, normalized peripheral clonal expansion was found to be among the lowest, especially among CD8+ T cells. Which antigens the clonally expanded peripheral T cells were specific for was not determined. Clonal expansion of both CD4+ and CD8+ blood T cells was observed from baseline to week 6 at doses 0.1 to 3.0 mg/kg.

Genomic DNA was isolated from the sorted cells so that the TCRbeta CDR3 region could be sequenced. The immunoSEQ Assay was used for sequencing of TCRbeta CDR3 regions. TCRdb took this table from immuneACCESS and kept in-frame rearrangements with V and J called. Such tables lack part of the clones; where checked against another copy, unresolved V genes explain under half of the gap, and the rest is unexplained. This sample comprises roughly 62,000 clones, about 84% of them detected only once. Over 2% of the sample lies in the top ten. Unmatched junction bases come to 3, with V trimmed by 5 bases and J by 2 bases. Based on the germline V gene (reference sequence), the CDR1 and CDR2 sequences are LNHDA and SQIVND. The CDR3 runs 15 amino acids, cysteine and phenylalanine included. Only the CDR3 portion is preserved as DNA: 45 bases, with reading frame beginning at the first base. The trial excluded patients who had a history of autoimmune disease or were on systemic immunosuppression. In every dose cohort, peripheral blood was drawn for TCR sequencing at baseline, cycle 4 day 1, and cycle 7 day 1. The samples were drawn from a first-in-human, open-label, multicenter phase I dose-escalation trial of ivuxolimab. Adults with locally advanced or metastatic melanoma, renal cell carcinoma, hepatocellular carcinoma or head and neck squamous cell carcinoma were enrolled in the trial. Before TCR sequencing, CD4+ T cells and CD8+ T cells were sorted from peripheral blood as separate populations.

The receptor was isolated from an adult with an advanced solid tumor such as melanoma, head and neck, liver or kidney cancer. The rearrangement combines TRBV19 with TRBJ2-5; 12 of the junction bases match TRBD1. The sequencing here drew on CD4+ or CD8+ T cells sorted from blood, taken in a trial of the OX40 agonist ivuxolimab. CDR3 protein: CASSGTGGLQETQYF. The nucleotide sequence is given as TGTGCCAGTAGTGGGACAGGGGGCTTACAAGAGACCCAGTACTTC.